Below are 20 T cell receptor beta chains sequenced from a single sample in a study of tumor-infiltrating lymphocytes in localized non-small cell lung cancer. This table comes from immunoSEQ multiplex PCR, and its TCRdb copy is limited to in-frame clones, with some not included. The sample yields some 15,000 clones, roughly 80% seen once. The specimen sequenced was lung tumor tissue. All receptors come from a human donor with non-small cell lung cancer.

This clone was counted a few times. This chain connects TRBV5-6 to TRBJ1-1; possibly TRBD1 for D (5 bases). The CDR3 covers 13 residues. Looked up from germline, CDR1 is SGHDT and CDR2 is YYEEEE. V was clipped by 4 bases and J by 3 bases, with 10 bases between them. In DNA form, the CDR3 reads TGTGCCAGCAGCCTATCGGGACACACTGAAGCTTTCTTT. Its protein product is CASSLSGHTEAFF.

This chain joins TRBV5-8 and TRBJ1-1, with D possibly being TRBD1 (5 bases). V was cut by 4 bases and J by 3 bases, with 16 bases left in between. Germline CDR1 is SGHTS and CDR2 is YDEGEE. The CDR3 has 15 amino acids. This chain's CDR3 is CASSQGSSRDTEAFF. CDR3 coding DNA: TGTGCCAGCAGCCAGGGTAGCTCGAGGGACACTGAAGCTTTCTTT.

The rearrangement joins TRBV5-6 to TRBJ2-5; TRBD2 aligns across 13 bases. This CDR3 region has 17 residues. Trimming took 7 bases from V and 5 from J; bases not matched to a gene: 14. Per the germline V gene, CDR1 is SGHDT and CDR2 is YYEEEE. In DNA form, the CDR3 reads TGTGCCAGCGCGGGTTGGACTAGCGGGAGTTTCGGGGAGACCCAGTACTTC. The encoded protein is CASAGWTSGSFGETQYF.

The gene calls are TRBV6-4 and TRBJ2-2, with TRBD1 identical over 10 bases. V was clipped by 3 bases and J by 6 bases; unmatched bases: 1. Germline-derived CDR1 and CDR2 are MRHNA and SNTAGT. This CDR3 contains 14 residues. The CDR3 nucleotides read TGTGCCAGCAGTGAAGGACAGGGGGCCGGGGAGCTGTTTTTT. The encoded protein is CASSEGQGAGELFF.

The chain combines TRBV30 with TRBJ1-2; tentative D call: TRBD1 (5 bases). Germline CDR1 is GTSNPN and CDR2 is SVGIG (reference sequence). The length of the CDR3 is 18 residues. V was pared by 1 base and J by 0 bases, with 21 bases between. CDR3 DNA sequence: TGTGCCTGGAGTGGAGGGCAGGGCTATACCCTCTCTAACTATGGCTACACCTTC. It encodes CAWSGGQGYTLSNYGYTF.

The genes are TRBV29-1 and TRBJ1-4; weak D call: TRBD1 (5 bases). The V gene lost 7 bases and the J gene lost 7 bases, with 19 bases spanning the gap. CDR1 is SQVTM, CDR2 ANQGSEA, per germline. The CDR3 has 14 residues. The chain's CDR3 is CSAQGGGDGEKLFF. In DNA, the CDR3 is TGCAGCGCTCAAGGTGGGGGGGACGGTGAAAAACTGTTTTTT.

This rearrangement joins TRBV27 to TRBJ1-5, with 7 positions matching TRBD1. This CDR3 has 16 residues. The germline V gene encodes CDR1 MNHEY and CDR2 SMNVEV (reference sequence). After removal of 5 bases from V and 3 bases from J, the junction contained 10 bases not matched to a gene. The CDR3 region is CASSRGTALLNQPQHF. CDR3 DNA sequence: TGTGCCAGCAGTAGGGGGACAGCTTTACTCAATCAGCCCCAGCATTTT.

The chain combines TRBV30 with TRBJ1-2; D uncertain. This CDR3 spans 12 amino acids. The V and J ends lost 5 bases and 7 bases respectively, with 14 bases between them. CDR1 GTSNPN and CDR2 SVGIG come from the germline V gene (reference sequence). The CDR3 nucleotides read TGTGCCTGGGCGGGGAGCTCGGGTGGCTACACCTTC. It yields the protein CAWAGSSGGYTF.

V usage is TRBV11-2 and J usage is TRBJ2-7, with D unclear. The CDR3 has 12 residues. With 5 bases removed from V and 7 bases from J, the gap between germline ends came to 12 bases. CDR1 SGHAT and CDR2 FQNNGV come from the germline V gene. CDR3 bases: TGTGCCAGCAGCGTATCCCCCGCGGAGCAGTACTTC. Its protein is CASSVSPAEQYF.

This clone was counted between two and nine times. DNA of the CDR3: TGTGCCAGTTGGGGGGGGCAAGATACGCAGTATTTT. Its protein is CASWGGQDTQYF. The rearrangement links TRBV6-5 to TRBJ2-3, with D tentatively TRBD2 (7 bases). In germline, CDR1 is MNHEY, CDR2 SVGAGI. This CDR3 has 12 amino acids. Trimming stripped 9 bases from V and 5 bases from J, with 12 bases between.

The V gene is TRBV5-1, the J gene TRBJ2-3; D unclear. CDR1 and CDR2 from the germline V gene are SGHRS and YFSETQ. V was cut by 5 bases and J by 8 bases, with 12 bases left in between. The CDR3 contains 12 residues. CDR3 in amino acids: CASRFDKTTQYF. The CDR3 DNA follows: TGCGCCAGCAGATTCGACAAGACTACGCAGTATTTT.

The rearrangement links TRBV18 to TRBJ1-4, with unresolved D. V was trimmed by 4 bases and J by 8 bases, leaving 11 bases between them. Germline V gives CDR1 KGHSH, CDR2 LQKENI. The CDR3 is 13 amino acids. The DNA for the CDR3 is TGTGCCAGCTCACTCACCAATGCCGAAAAACTGTTTTTT. Its translation is CASSLTNAEKLFF.

The genes are TRBV4-1 and TRBJ1-4, with a weak D call TRBD1 (6 bases). CDR3 length: 13 amino acids. The V gene lost 3 bases and the J gene lost 7 bases, with 9 bases spanning the gap. Germline V gene lookup returns CDR1 MGHRA and CDR2 YSYEKL. DNA for the CDR3: TGCGCCAGCAGCCAGGGGGCTACTGAAAAACTGTTTTTT. It encodes CASSQGATEKLFF.

V is TRBV5-1 and J is TRBJ1-4, with D unresolved. The V and J ends lost 0 bases and 4 bases respectively, with 10 bases between them. There are 15 residues in the CDR3. From germline, CDR1 is SGHRS and CDR2 YFSETQ. Here the CDR3 DNA reads TGCGCCAGCAGCTTGGCGGGGTTGAATAATGAAAAACTGTTTTTT. As protein: CASSLAGLNNEKLFF.

V usage is TRBV19 and J usage is TRBJ2-6, with D tentatively TRBD2 (5 bases). There are 18 residues in the CDR3. Germline-derived CDR1 and CDR2 are LNHDA and SQIVND (reference sequence). V was pared by 2 bases and J by 1 base, with 15 bases between. CDR3 region: CASSILRPGGSGANVLTF. In nucleotides, the CDR3 is TGTGCCAGTAGTATACTAAGGCCCGGAGGATCTGGGGCCAACGTCCTGACTTTC.

The V and J genes are TRBV7-2 and TRBJ2-3; no reliable D call. CDR1 is SGHTA, CDR2 FQGNSA, per germline. The length of the CDR3 is 14 residues. V shed 1 base and J shed 2 bases, with 7 bases lying between them. DNA for the CDR3: TGTGCCAGCAGCTTAGGTAGCAACACAGATACGCAGTATTTT. Protein: CASSLGSNTDTQYF.

This rearrangement joins TRBV6-1 to TRBJ2-1, with 8 bases aligning to TRBD2. The CDR3 loop spans 15 amino acids. The V gene end was trimmed by 2 bases and the J gene end by 7 bases; junction bases not matched to a gene: 7. Per germline, CDR1 MNHNS and CDR2 SASEGT. CDR3 sequence (DNA): TGTGCCAGCAGTGAAACTCCCGGGAGGGTGAATGAGCAGTTCTTC. This codes for CASSETPGRVNEQFF.

Written as DNA, the CDR3 is TGTGCCAGCAGCGTAGGTTTGGGGATCCTAGCGGGAGAGACCCAGTACTTC. Protein: CASSVGLGILAGETQYF. V and J are TRBV9 and TRBJ2-5; the match to TRBD2 covers 8 bases. V lost 0 bases and J lost 4; bases outside the gene matches: 11. Germline V lookup: CDR1 SGDLS, CDR2 YYNGEE. There are 17 residues in the CDR3. Variable domain in full (rest from reference TRBV9 and TRBJ2-5): DSGVTQTPKHLITATGQRVTLRCSPRSGDLSVYWYQQSLDQGLQFLIQYYNGEERAKGNILERFSAQQFPDLHSELNLSSLELGDSALYFCASSVGLGILAGETQYFGPGTRLLVL.

This clone was observed a handful of times. The chain links TRBV5-6 to TRBJ1-1; TRBD1 is a possible D gene (5 bases). The CDR3 totals 14 residues. Between the trimmed V and J ends, which lost 9 bases and 3 bases, there was a span of 18 bases. CDR1 SGHDT and CDR2 YYEEEE come from the germline V gene. The CDR3 DNA reads as TGTGCCACCCATGCGTGGGGGTTGCACACTGAAGCTTTCTTT. Translation gives CATHAWGLHTEAFF.

This chain uses TRBV7-2 with TRBJ1-2, with TRBD1 identical over 9 bases. In germline, CDR1 is SGHTA, CDR2 FQGNSA. The CDR3 runs to 14 residues. V lost 5 bases, J lost 3 bases, and 4 bases stayed unmatched. Here the CDR3 DNA reads TGTGCCAGCAGCCGACAGGGGGGAGACTATGGCTACACCTTC. It codes for CASSRQGGDYGYTF.